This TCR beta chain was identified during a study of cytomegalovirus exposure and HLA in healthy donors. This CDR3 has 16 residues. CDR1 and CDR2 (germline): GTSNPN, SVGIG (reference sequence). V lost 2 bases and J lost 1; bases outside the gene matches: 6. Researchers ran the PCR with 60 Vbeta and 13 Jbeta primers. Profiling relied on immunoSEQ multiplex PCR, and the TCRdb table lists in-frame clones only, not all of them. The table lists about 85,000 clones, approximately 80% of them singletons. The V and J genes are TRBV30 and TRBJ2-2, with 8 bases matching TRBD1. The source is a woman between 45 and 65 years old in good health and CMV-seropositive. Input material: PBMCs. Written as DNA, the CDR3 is TGTGCCTGGAGTAAGCTGGGACAGGAGAACACCGGGGAGCTGTTTTTT. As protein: CAWSKLGQENTGELFF.